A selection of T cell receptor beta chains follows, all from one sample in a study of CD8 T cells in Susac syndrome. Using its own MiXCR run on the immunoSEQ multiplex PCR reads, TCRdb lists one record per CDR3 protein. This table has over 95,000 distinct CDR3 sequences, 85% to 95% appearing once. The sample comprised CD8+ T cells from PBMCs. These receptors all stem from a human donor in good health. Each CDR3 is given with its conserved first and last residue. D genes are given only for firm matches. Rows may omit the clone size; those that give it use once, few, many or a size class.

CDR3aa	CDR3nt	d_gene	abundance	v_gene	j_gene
CASSPREQGNQPQHF	TGTGCCAGCAGCCCCCGTGAACAGGGCAATCAGCCCCAGCATTTT	-	-	TRBV9	TRBJ1-5
CASSQKDKGSPNYEQYF	TGCGCCAGCAGTCAAAAAGATAAAGGGTCGCCCAACTACGAGCAGTACTTC	-	-	TRBV23-1	TRBJ2-7
CASSEGQGIKFF	TGTGCCAGCAGCGAGGGACAGGGGATAAAGTTCTTC	TRBD1	-	TRBV7-7	TRBJ2-1
CASSQGDSNQPQHF	TGTGCCAGCAGCCAAGGAGACTCCAATCAGCCCCAGCATTTT	-	-	TRBV4-2	TRBJ1-5
CASSVAQRGYEQYF	TGTGCCAGCAGCGTAGCCCAGCGGGGCTACGAGCAGTACTTC	TRBD2	-	TRBV9	TRBJ2-7
CSASGTDQGETQHF	TGCAGTGCTTCCGGGACAGATCAAGGAGAGACCCAGCACTTC	TRBD1	-	TRBV20-1	TRBJ2-5
CASSQDPWERNTEAFF	TGTGCCAGCAGCCAAGATCCTTGGGAGCGGAACACTGAAGCTTTCTTT	-	-	TRBV14	TRBJ1-1
CASSPPFVGFANTGELFF	TGTGCCAGCAGCCCCCCCTTTGTGGGGTTCGCGAACACCGGGGAGCTGTTTTTT	-	once	TRBV11-2	TRBJ2-2
CASSRRDRNSPLHF	TGTGCCAGCAGCCGCCGGGACCGCAATTCACCCCTCCACTTT	-	-	TRBV5-6	TRBJ1-6
CASSRGTVGNQPQHF	TGTGCCAGTAGTCGTGGGACGGTGGGAAATCAGCCCCAGCATTTT	-	-	TRBV19	TRBJ1-5
CASSATGILSGNTIYF	TGTGCCAGCAGCGCAACAGGGATCCTCTCTGGAAACACCATATATTTT	-	-	TRBV9	TRBJ1-3
CASSQDDLQNNEQFF	TGTGCCAGCAGCCAAGATGACCTCCAGAACAATGAGCAGTTCTTC	-	-	TRBV4-2	TRBJ2-1
CASSLEGLAGDPSYNEQFF	TGTGCCAGCAGCTTAGAGGGACTAGCGGGGGACCCATCCTACAATGAGCAGTTCTTC	TRBD2	-	TRBV7-2	TRBJ2-1
CASSLRGFGTDTQYF	TGTGCCAGCAGCTTAAGGGGGTTCGGCACAGATACGCAGTATTTT	-	-	TRBV7-3	TRBJ2-3
CASSQEGGSSGIYEQFF	TGCGCCAGCAGCCAAGAAGGCGGTTCTAGCGGGATCTATGAGCAGTTCTTC	TRBD2	-	TRBV4-3	TRBJ2-1
CASSYTRGQPQHF	TGTGCCAGCAGTTACACCAGGGGACAGCCCCAGCATTTT	-	-	TRBV6-5	TRBJ1-5
CASSSRGDSEKLFF	TGCGCCAGCAGCTCCAGAGGGGACAGCGAAAAACTGTTTTTT	TRBD1	once	TRBV5-1	TRBJ1-4
CASSYWGGNDNEQFF	TGTGCCAGCAGCTACTGGGGAGGGAACGACAATGAGCAGTTCTTC	TRBD2	-	TRBV11-2	TRBJ2-1
CASSLFPGPGELFF	TGTGCCAGCAGCTTATTTCCGGGACCCGGGGAGCTGTTTTTT	-	-	TRBV7-8	TRBJ2-2
CASARGGSLGEQFF	TGTGCCAGCGCCCGGGGGGGATCCTTAGGTGAGCAGTTCTTC	TRBD2	-	TRBV7-2	TRBJ2-1
CSARDLVDTVGGRVFYEQYF	TGCAGTGCTAGAGATTTGGTCGATACGGTGGGAGGGCGTGTTTTCTACGAGCAGTACTTC	TRBD2	-	TRBV20-1	TRBJ2-7
CASSFISGATYGYTF	TGCGCCAGCAGCTTTATATCAGGGGCGACCTATGGCTACACCTTC	-	-	TRBV5-1	TRBJ1-2
CASSTLAEQFF	TGTGCCAGCAGTACCTTAGCTGAGCAGTTCTTC	-	-	TRBV12-3/TRBV12-4	TRBJ2-1
CSAPTAGLLEQYF	TGCAGTGCTCCTACCGCAGGACTTCTAGAGCAGTACTTC	-	-	TRBV20-1	TRBJ2-7
CASSLFGGGPEQYF	TGTGCCAGCAGCTTATTCGGTGGGGGGCCAGAGCAGTACTTC	-	-	TRBV7-9	TRBJ2-7
CASSLGVPGYNEQFF	TGTGCCAGCAGCCTAGGGGTCCCGGGGTACAATGAGCAGTTCTTC	-	-	TRBV3-1	TRBJ2-1
CSARDAGGAGELFF	TGCAGTGCTAGAGACGCGGGAGGTGCCGGGGAGCTGTTTTTT	TRBD2	-	TRBV20-1	TRBJ2-2
CASSPFGETYGGELFF	TGTGCCAGCAGCCCTTTTGGGGAGACCTATGGCGGGGAGCTGTTTTTT	-	-	TRBV7-2	TRBJ2-2
CASSFRGTQYF	TGTGCCAGCAGTTTTCGAGGGACCCAGTACTTC	-	-	TRBV12-3/TRBV12-4	TRBJ2-5
CSVAGTGLSEQFF	TGCAGCGTGGCCGGGACAGGGTTAAGTGAGCAGTTCTTC	TRBD1	-	TRBV29-1	TRBJ2-1
CASSVAHGLNSPLHF	TGTGCCAGCAGCGTAGCCCACGGACTGAATTCACCCCTCCACTTT	-	-	TRBV9	TRBJ1-6
CASSSGTGTGELFF	TGTGCCAGCAGCTCCGGGACAGGCACCGGGGAGCTGTTTTTT	TRBD1	-	TRBV27	TRBJ2-2
CASSFQGGNTEAFF	TGTGCCAGCAGTTTTCAGGGGGGGAACACTGAAGCTTTCTTT	TRBD1	-	TRBV12-3/TRBV12-4	TRBJ1-1
CASSREAGKLNTEAFF	TGTGCCAGCAGCCGGGAGGCCGGTAAACTGAACACTGAAGCTTTCTTT	-	-	TRBV7-2	TRBJ1-1
CASSSMAGSAGTDTQYF	TGCGCCAGCAGTTCAATGGCAGGGAGTGCGGGAACAGATACGCAGTATTTT	-	-	TRBV23-1	TRBJ2-3
CASSPWTGRVDIQYF	TGTGCCAGCAGCCCCTGGACAGGGAGGGTTGACATTCAGTACTTC	-	once	TRBV7-9	TRBJ2-4
CASSRPAGGTDTQYF	TGTGCCAGCTCACGGCCGGCAGGGGGCACAGATACGCAGTATTTT	-	-	TRBV18	TRBJ2-3
CSVGGLLDRPTYEQYF	TGCAGCGTGGGGGGGCTTTTAGACAGGCCGACCTACGAGCAGTACTTC	-	-	TRBV29-1	TRBJ2-7
CASSLDRTRSVLGELFF	TGTGCCAGCAGCTTAGATCGGACCAGGAGCGTACTCGGGGAGCTGTTTTTT	-	-	TRBV11-2	TRBJ2-2
CSVDARTGYGYTF	TGCAGCGTCGACGCCCGGACAGGGTATGGCTACACCTTC	TRBD1	-	TRBV29-1	TRBJ1-2
CASTWTAGGNYEQYF	TGTGCCAGCACCTGGACTGCCGGGGGGAACTACGAGCAGTACTTC	TRBD2	-	TRBV6-2/TRBV6-3	TRBJ2-7
CASKSENTEAFF	TGCGCCAGCAAGTCTGAGAACACTGAAGCTTTCTTT	-	-	TRBV5-1	TRBJ1-1
CASSTAGVENQPQHF	TGTGCCAGCAGCACCGCAGGGGTTGAGAATCAGCCCCAGCATTTT	-	once	TRBV7-2	TRBJ1-5
CSARVGRDTEAFF	TGCAGTGCTAGAGTCGGCAGGGACACTGAAGCTTTCTTT	-	-	TRBV20-1	TRBJ1-1
CASMEIRDYGEQFF	TGTGCCAGCATGGAAATTCGGGACTACGGTGAGCAGTTCTTC	TRBD2	-	TRBV6-1	TRBJ2-1
CASSRQGRALFF	TGTGCCAGCAGTAGACAGGGGAGAGCTCTGTTTTTT	TRBD1	-	TRBV12-3/TRBV12-4	TRBJ1-4
CASSPPTSEFLNEKLFF	TGTGCCAGCAGCCCCCCGACATCGGAATTCCTCAATGAAAAACTGTTTTTT	-	-	TRBV7-2	TRBJ1-4